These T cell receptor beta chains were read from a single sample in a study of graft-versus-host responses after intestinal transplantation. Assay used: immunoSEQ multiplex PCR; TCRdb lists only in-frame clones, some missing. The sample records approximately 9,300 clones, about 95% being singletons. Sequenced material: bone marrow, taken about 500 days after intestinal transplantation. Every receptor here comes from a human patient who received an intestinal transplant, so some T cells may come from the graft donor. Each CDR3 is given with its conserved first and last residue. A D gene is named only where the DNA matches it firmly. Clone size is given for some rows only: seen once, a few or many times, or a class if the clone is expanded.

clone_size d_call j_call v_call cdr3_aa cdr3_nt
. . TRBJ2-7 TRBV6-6 CASSPRVGSSYEQYF TGTGCCAGCAGTCCCAGGGTTGGATCCTCCTACGAGCAGTACTTC
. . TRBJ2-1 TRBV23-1 CASSQYDEDSSDYNEQFF TGCGCCAGCAGTCAATATGACGAGGACAGTTCGGATTACAATGAGCAGTTCTTC
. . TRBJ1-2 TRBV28 CASRRSYGYTF TGTGCCAGCAGAAGGTCCTATGGCTACACCTTC
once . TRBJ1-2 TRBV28 CASSLDRLYGYTF TGTGCCAGCAGTTTAGACAGACTCTATGGCTACACCTTC
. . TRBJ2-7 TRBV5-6 CASSLEVSGSYEQYF TGTGCCAGCAGCTTGGAGGTTAGCGGCTCCTACGAGCAGTACTTC
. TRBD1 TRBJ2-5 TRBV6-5 CASSYTGANQETQYF TGTGCCAGCAGTTACACAGGGGCCAACCAAGAGACCCAGTACTTC
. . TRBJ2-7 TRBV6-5 CASSYFRAYEQYF TGTGCCAGCAGTTATTTCAGGGCCTACGAGCAGTACTTC
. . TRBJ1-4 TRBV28 CASSEGNEKLFF TGTGCCAGTTCAGAAGGAAATGAAAAACTGTTTTTT
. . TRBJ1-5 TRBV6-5 CASSGEGNQPQHF TGTGCCAGCAGTGGTGAAGGCAATCAGCCCCAGCATTTT
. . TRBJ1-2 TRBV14 CASSQDTNYGYTF TGTGCCAGCAGCCAGGACACTAACTATGGCTACACCTTC
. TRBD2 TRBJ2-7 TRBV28 CASSPTLAGAYEQYF TGTGCCAGCAGTCCGACCCTAGCGGGGGCCTACGAGCAGTACTTC
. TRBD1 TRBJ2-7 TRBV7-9 CASSLGTGRNEQYF TGTGCCAGCAGCCTGGGGACAGGGAGGAACGAGCAGTACTTC
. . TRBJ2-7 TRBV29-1 CSVMSENSYEQYF TGCAGCGTTATGTCGGAGAACTCCTACGAGCAGTACTTC
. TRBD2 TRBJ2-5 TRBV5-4 CASSLKREDQETQYF TGTGCCAGCAGCTTGAAGCGGGAGGATCAAGAGACCCAGTACTTC
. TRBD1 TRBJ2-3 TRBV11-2 CASYGVRDRVTDTQYF TGTGCCAGCTATGGTGTCAGGGACAGGGTCACAGATACGCAGTATTTT
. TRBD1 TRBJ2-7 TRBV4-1 CASSPPDRGNEQYF TGCGCCAGCAGCCCCCCGGACAGGGGGAACGAGCAGTACTTC
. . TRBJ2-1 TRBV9 CASSPRTSYNEQFF TGTGCCAGCAGCCCGCGGACTTCCTACAATGAGCAGTTCTTC
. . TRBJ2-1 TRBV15 CATGQGLMRRREQFF TGTGCCACCGGTCAGGGGCTAATGCGGCGGCGTGAGCAGTTCTTC
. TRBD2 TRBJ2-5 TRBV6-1 CASSGQGSGKWETQYF TGTGCCAGCAGTGGCCAGGGTAGCGGGAAGTGGGAGACCCAGTACTTC
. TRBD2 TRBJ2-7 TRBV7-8 CASSSSGRAAEQYF TGTGCCAGCAGCTCTAGCGGGAGGGCCGCCGAGCAGTACTTC
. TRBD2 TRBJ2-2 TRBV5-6 CASSLAAGVDTGELFF TGTGCCAGCAGCTTGGCGGCGGGAGTCGACACCGGGGAGCTGTTTTTT
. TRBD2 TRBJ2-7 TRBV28 CASSLWGLAGVRPSYEQYF TGTGCCAGCAGTTTATGGGGACTAGCGGGAGTCAGGCCGAGTTACGAGCAGTACTTC
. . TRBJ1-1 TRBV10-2 CASSESENTEAFF TGCGCCAGCAGTGAGTCGGAGAACACTGAAGCTTTCTTT
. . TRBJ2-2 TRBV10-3 CAISDRGSTPTHTGELFF TGTGCCATCAGTGATCGTGGGTCGACACCGACCCACACCGGGGAGCTGTTTTTT
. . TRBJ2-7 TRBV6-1 CASDGYEQYF TGTGCCAGCGACGGATACGAGCAGTACTTC
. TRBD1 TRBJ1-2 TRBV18 CASSSDRGFRGYTF TGTGCCAGCTCATCGGACAGGGGGTTTCGTGGCTACACCTTC
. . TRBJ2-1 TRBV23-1 CASGRTAFPLYNEQFF TGCGCCAGCGGCCGGACAGCCTTCCCCCTCTACAATGAGCAGTTCTTC
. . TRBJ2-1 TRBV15 CATSKASAYEQFF TGTGCCACCAGCAAGGCTAGCGCCTATGAGCAGTTCTTC
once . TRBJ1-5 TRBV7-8 CASSLDSNQPQHF TGTGCCAGCAGCTTAGATAGCAATCAGCCCCAGCATTTT
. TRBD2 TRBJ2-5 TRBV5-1 CASSVGERGRDQETQYF TGCGCCAGCAGCGTAGGCGAGCGGGGCAGGGATCAAGAGACCCAGTACTTC
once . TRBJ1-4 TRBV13 CASSMVGSGPNEKLFF TGTGCCAGCAGCATGGTAGGGTCAGGGCCTAATGAAAAACTGTTTTTT
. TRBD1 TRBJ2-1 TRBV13 CASSFETGIYNEQFF TGTGCCAGCAGCTTTGAGACAGGGATCTACAATGAGCAGTTCTTC
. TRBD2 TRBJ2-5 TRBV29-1 CSVEDRLAAGETQYF TGCAGCGTTGAAGATCGACTAGCGGCCGGGGAGACCCAGTACTTC
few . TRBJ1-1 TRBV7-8 CASSPEGIRVDTEAFF TGTGCCAGCAGCCCCGAAGGTATCAGGGTCGACACTGAAGCTTTCTTT
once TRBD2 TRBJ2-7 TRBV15 CATSTPTSSSYEQYF TGTGCCACCAGCACCCCGACTAGCTCCTCCTACGAGCAGTACTTC
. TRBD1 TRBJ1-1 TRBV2 CASNLVRTGASNTEAFF TGTGCCAGCAATCTAGTAAGGACAGGGGCATCGAACACTGAAGCTTTCTTT
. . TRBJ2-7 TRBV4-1 CASSLDRDSFYEQYF TGCGCCAGCAGCCTAGACCGGGACTCCTTTTACGAGCAGTACTTC
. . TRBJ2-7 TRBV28 CASTVGGFDPREQYF TGTGCCAGCACGGTCGGAGGTTTTGACCCTAGGGAGCAGTACTTC
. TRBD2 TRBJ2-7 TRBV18 CASSTSGTAYEQYF TGTGCCAGCTCGACTAGCGGGACCGCCTACGAGCAGTACTTC
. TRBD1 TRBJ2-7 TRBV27 CASSSTPGTGSSYEQYF TGTGCCAGCAGTTCCACTCCCGGGACAGGTTCCTCCTACGAGCAGTACTTC
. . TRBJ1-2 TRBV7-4 CASSPRKTYGYTF TGTGCCAGCAGCCCCCGAAAGACCTATGGCTACACCTTC
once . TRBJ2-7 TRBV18 CASSPPSGSEQYF TGTGCCAGCTCACCACCGTCAGGGAGCGAGCAGTACTTC
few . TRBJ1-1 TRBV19 CASSIRMGNTEAFF TGTGCCAGTAGTATTCGGATGGGGAACACTGAAGCTTTCTTT
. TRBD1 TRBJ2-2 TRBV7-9 CASSLSGTGALNTGELFF TGTGCCAGCAGCTTGTCCGGGACAGGGGCCTTGAACACCGGGGAGCTGTTTTTT
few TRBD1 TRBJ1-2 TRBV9 CASSVADRGYGYTF TGTGCCAGCAGCGTTGCGGACAGGGGGTATGGCTACACCTTC